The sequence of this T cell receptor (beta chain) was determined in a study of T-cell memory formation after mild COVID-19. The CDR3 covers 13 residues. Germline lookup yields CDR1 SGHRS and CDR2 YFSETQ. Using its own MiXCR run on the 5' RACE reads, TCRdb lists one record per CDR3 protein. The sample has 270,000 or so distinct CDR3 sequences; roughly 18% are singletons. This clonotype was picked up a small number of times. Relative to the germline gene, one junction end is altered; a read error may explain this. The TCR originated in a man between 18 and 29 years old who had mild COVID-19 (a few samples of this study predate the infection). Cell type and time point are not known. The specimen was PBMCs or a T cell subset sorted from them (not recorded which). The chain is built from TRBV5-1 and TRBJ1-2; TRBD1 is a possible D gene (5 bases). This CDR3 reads CASKTMGDYGHTF. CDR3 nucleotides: TGCGCCAGCAAAACTATGGGGGACTATGGCCACACCTTC.